The source of this T cell receptor beta chain is a study of graft-versus-host responses after intestinal transplantation. Generated by immunoSEQ multiplex PCR, the TCRdb table keeps only in-frame clones and is missing some. The sample yields 20,000 to 30,000 clones, 70% to 90% seen once. As for this clone: Its antigen is as yet unknown.

Study-wide results and caveats: Early post-transplant HvG declines were associated with peak circulating GvH clone levels.

The CDR3 runs to 14 residues. V was clipped by 3 bases and J by 3 bases, with 9 bases between them. Germline values: CDR1 MNHEY, CDR2 SMNVEV (reference sequence). This chain connects TRBV27 to TRBJ2-1; TRBD2 is a possible D gene (6 bases). Sequencing used PBMCs, obtained 463 days after intestinal transplant. The sequence came from a human patient who received an intestinal transplant, so some T cells may come from the graft donor. CDR3 nucleotides: TGTGCCAGCAGTTTTGGGGGACTCTACAATGAGCAGTTCTTC. Amino acids: CASSFGGLYNEQFF.